A few counts support the clone carrying this T cell receptor beta chain. A read error may account for a junction end that differs from germline. The sample is drawn from a study of patients and donors after allogeneic stem cell transplantation. The CDR3 spans 12 residues. TCRdb analysed the RT-PCR reads with MiXCR anew, one entry per CDR3 protein. The repertoire holds roughly 960,000 distinct CDR3 sequences, 15% to 20% seen once, with 6% in the top ten. This receptor was identified in a human donor who was either an allogeneic HSCT recipient or a stem cell or donor lymphocyte infusion donor (not recorded which). It is not recorded whose cells these are; they may come from a transplant donor. What was sequenced was blood, either unsorted or a sorted T cell fraction (not recorded which). This chain joins TRBV12-3 or TRBV12-4 and TRBJ1-1, with 9 bases matching TRBD1. The CDR3 region is CASSRDREPRGF. The CDR3 DNA reads TGTGCCAGCAGTAGGGACAGGGAACCGAGAGGCTTT.